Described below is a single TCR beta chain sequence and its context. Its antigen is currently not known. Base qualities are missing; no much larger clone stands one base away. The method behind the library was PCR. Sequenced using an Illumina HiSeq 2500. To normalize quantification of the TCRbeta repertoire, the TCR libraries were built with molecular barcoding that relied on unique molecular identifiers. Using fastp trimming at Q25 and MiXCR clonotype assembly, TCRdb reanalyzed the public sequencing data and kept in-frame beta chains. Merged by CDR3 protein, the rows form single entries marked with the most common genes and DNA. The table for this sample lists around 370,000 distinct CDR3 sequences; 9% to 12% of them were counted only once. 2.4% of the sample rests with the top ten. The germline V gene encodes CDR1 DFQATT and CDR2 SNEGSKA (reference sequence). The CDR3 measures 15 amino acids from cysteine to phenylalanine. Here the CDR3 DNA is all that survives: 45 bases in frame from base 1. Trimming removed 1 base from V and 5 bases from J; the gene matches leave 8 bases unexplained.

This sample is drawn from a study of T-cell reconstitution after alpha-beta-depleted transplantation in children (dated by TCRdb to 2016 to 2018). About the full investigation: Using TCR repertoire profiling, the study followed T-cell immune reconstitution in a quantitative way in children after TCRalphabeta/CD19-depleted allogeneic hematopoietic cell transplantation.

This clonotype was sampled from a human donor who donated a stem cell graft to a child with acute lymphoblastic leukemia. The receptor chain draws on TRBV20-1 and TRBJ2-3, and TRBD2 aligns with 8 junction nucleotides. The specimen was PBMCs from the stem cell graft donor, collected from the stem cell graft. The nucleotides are TGCAGTGCTAGAGTCAGAGGACTAGCCCAAGATACGCAGTATTTT. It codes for CSARVRGLAQDTQYF.